These T cell receptor beta chains were read from a single sample in a study of CD8+ T cells in alopecia areata. TCRdb keeps only in-frame clones here, not all; method: immunoSEQ multiplex PCR. The table has 110,000 or so clones, approximately 38% seen once. Sequences were obtained from CD4+ T cells sorted from blood. Receptors were obtained from a human donor with alopecia areata. Both conserved end residues are part of each CDR3. The D gene is left open where the match is weak. Where a row states a size, it is once, few, many or the class of an expanded clone; other rows omit it.

V gene	clone size	J gene	D gene	CDR3 protein	CDR3 DNA
TRBV28	NA	TRBJ2-5	NA	CASSSETQYF	TGTGCCAGCAGTTCGGAGACCCAGTACTTC
TRBV28	NA	TRBJ2-3	NA	CASHPFGGRTDTQYF	TGTGCCAGCCACCCCTTCGGGGGACGCACAGATACGCAGTATTTT
TRBV6-6	NA	TRBJ2-7	NA	CASSPATYEQYF	TGTGCCAGCAGCCCTGCAACCTACGAGCAGTACTTC
TRBV5-6	NA	TRBJ2-1	NA	CASSLVGPEVNEQFF	TGTGCCAGCAGCTTGGTGGGGCCAGAGGTCAATGAGCAGTTCTTC
TRBV11-2	NA	TRBJ2-4	NA	CASSLVTAGRNIQYF	TGTGCCAGCAGCTTAGTAACCGCTGGAAGAAACATTCAGTACTTC
TRBV14	once	TRBJ1-2	NA	CASSLNRAGRYTF	TGTGCCAGCAGCCTCAATCGGGCAGGGCGGTACACCTTC
TRBV15	NA	TRBJ2-3	NA	CATSRVTDTQYF	TGTGCCACCAGCCGTGTCACAGATACGCAGTATTTT
TRBV2	few	TRBJ2-1	NA	CASRATNEQFF	TGTGCCAGCCGAGCGACCAATGAGCAGTTCTTC
TRBV19	few	TRBJ2-1	TRBD1	CASSTRDSAIYNEQFF	TGTGCCAGTAGTACCAGGGACAGCGCAATTTACAATGAGCAGTTCTTC
TRBV9	NA	TRBJ2-2	NA	CASSVGTNTGELFF	TGTGCCAGCAGCGTAGGCACGAACACCGGGGAGCTGTTTTTT
TRBV29-1	few	TRBJ2-5	TRBD1	CSVDGQGGETQYF	TGCAGCGTTGACGGACAGGGGGGAGAGACCCAGTACTTC
TRBV29-1	few	TRBJ1-1	NA	CSVPAVGNTEAFF	TGCAGCGTGCCGGCGGTGGGGAACACTGAAGCTTTCTTT
TRBV5-6	NA	TRBJ1-6	NA	CASSKRNQGPLHF	TGTGCCAGCAGCAAACGAAACCAAGGCCCCCTCCACTTT
TRBV29-1	NA	TRBJ2-2	NA	CSVGDTTNTGELFF	TGCAGCGTTGGTGATACAACGAACACCGGGGAGCTGTTTTTT
TRBV29-1	few	TRBJ2-7	TRBD1	CSVWAQGPFYEQYF	TGCAGCGTTTGGGCACAGGGGCCGTTCTACGAGCAGTACTTC
TRBV29-1	NA	TRBJ1-2	NA	CSVDWGYTF	TGCAGCGTTGATTGGGGCTACACCTTC
TRBV14	few	TRBJ2-3	TRBD2	CASSQTSGGTDTQYF	TGTGCCAGCAGCCAAACTAGCGGGGGCACAGATACGCAGTATTTT
TRBV7-2	few	TRBJ2-3	TRBD2	CASSLVAGGGPADTQYF	TGTGCCAGCAGCTTAGTAGCGGGAGGCGGCCCAGCAGATACGCAGTATTTT
TRBV20-1	few	TRBJ2-7	NA	CSARDITEQYF	TGCAGTGCTAGAGACATCACCGAGCAGTACTTC
TRBV5-1	NA	TRBJ2-5	TRBD1	CASSFFGTGGEETQYF	TGCGCCAGCAGCTTTTTCGGGACAGGGGGCGAAGAGACCCAGTACTTC
TRBV19	NA	TRBJ2-2	NA	CASMWSGSTGELFF	TGTGCCAGTATGTGGTCAGGGAGCACCGGGGAGCTGTTTTTT
TRBV28	few	TRBJ2-5	TRBD1	CASRLFRDRQETQYF	TGTGCCAGCAGACTCTTCCGGGACAGACAAGAGACCCAGTACTTC
TRBV7-2	few	TRBJ1-1	NA	CASSFPLGGAGTEAFF	TGTGCCAGCAGCTTCCCGCTCGGGGGCGCGGGAACTGAAGCTTTCTTT
TRBV28	NA	TRBJ2-7	NA	CASTTWETRLYEQYF	TGTGCCAGCACCACCTGGGAGACTAGACTCTACGAGCAGTACTTC
TRBV14	NA	TRBJ2-1	TRBD2	CASSLLAGPYNEQFF	TGTGCCAGCAGTCTACTAGCGGGACCGTACAATGAGCAGTTCTTC
TRBV5-5	NA	TRBJ2-3	NA	CASSLDSGMTDTQYF	TGTGCCAGCAGTCTGGACAGCGGAATGACAGATACGCAGTATTTT
TRBV9	many	TRBJ2-2	TRBD1	CASSATGGTGELFF	TGTGCCAGCAGCGCGACAGGGGGCACCGGGGAGCTGTTTTTT
TRBV28	NA	TRBJ2-5	NA	CASGASETQYF	TGTGCCAGCGGCGCCTCAGAGACCCAGTACTTC
TRBV30	NA	TRBJ2-7	NA	CAWKPWQGSYEQYF	TGTGCCTGGAAGCCATGGCAGGGATCCTACGAGCAGTACTTC
TRBV29-1	NA	TRBJ1-5	NA	CSVVPGGNQPQHF	TGCAGCGTTGTCCCAGGTGGCAATCAGCCCCAGCATTTT
TRBV2	NA	TRBJ2-1	NA	CASSGTPLIAPSSSYNEQFF	TGTGCCAGCAGTGGAACTCCCCTCATAGCACCCTCGAGCTCCTACAATGAGCAGTTCTTC
TRBV18	NA	TRBJ2-5	NA	CASSPPLQETQYF	TGTGCCAGCTCACCGCCCCTACAAGAGACCCAGTACTTC
TRBV28	few	TRBJ2-3	NA	CASRSAGTRTDTQYF	TGTGCCAGCAGATCAGCGGGTACCCGCACAGATACGCAGTATTTT
TRBV29-1	few	TRBJ1-2	NA	CSVPLVPAHYGYTF	TGCAGCGTTCCTCTAGTCCCAGCCCACTATGGCTACACCTTC
TRBV7-2	few	TRBJ2-4	TRBD2	CATREGLNIQYF	TGTGCCACCAGGGAGGGGCTCAACATTCAGTACTTC
TRBV2	NA	TRBJ2-2	TRBD1	CASSIRQGATGELFF	TGTGCCAGCAGTATCAGACAGGGGGCCACCGGGGAGCTGTTTTTT
TRBV18	NA	TRBJ2-7	NA	CASSPPTIYEQYF	TGTGCCAGCTCGCCGCCCACGATTTACGAGCAGTACTTC
TRBV7-6	few	TRBJ1-2	TRBD1	CASSPGGSNYGYTF	TGTGCCAGCAGCCCAGGGGGTAGCAACTATGGCTACACCTTC
TRBV5-4	NA	TRBJ2-7	TRBD1	CASSLDRQGNLEQYF	TGTGCCAGCAGCTTGGATCGACAGGGTAATCTCGAGCAGTACTTC
TRBV9	NA	TRBJ2-5	NA	CASSVDPGGETQYF	TGTGCCAGCAGCGTAGATCCAGGGGGGGAGACCCAGTACTTC
TRBV18	NA	TRBJ2-3	NA	CASSPRDSTDTQYF	TGTGCCAGCTCACCCCGGGACAGCACAGATACGCAGTATTTT
TRBV29-1	NA	TRBJ2-3	TRBD2	CSVEHALLAGEPLGTDTQYF	TGCAGCGTTGAACACGCTTTACTAGCGGGAGAACCGTTGGGCACAGATACGCAGTATTTT
TRBV29-1	few	TRBJ2-5	NA	CSVVASLETQYF	TGCAGCGTTGTTGCTAGCCTAGAGACCCAGTACTTC
TRBV30	NA	TRBJ2-7	TRBD2	CAWTAWEGSSYEQYF	TGTGCCTGGACGGCTTGGGAGGGTAGCTCCTACGAGCAGTACTTC
TRBV7-3	NA	TRBJ2-6	TRBD1	CASSLTSTGGNVLTF	TGTGCCAGCAGCTTAACCTCGACAGGGGGCAACGTCCTGACTTTC
TRBV5-1	few	TRBJ2-1	TRBD2	CASSVGTSGIGKQFF	TGCGCCAGCAGCGTTGGGACTAGCGGGATCGGGAAGCAGTTCTTC
TRBV7-3	NA	TRBJ2-1	TRBD2	CASSKRGNEQFF	TGTGCCAGCAGCAAGCGGGGGAATGAGCAGTTCTTC
TRBV29-1	NA	TRBJ1-2	TRBD1	CSVQRTGVGYGYTF	TGCAGCGTCCAAAGGACAGGAGTCGGATATGGCTACACCTTC
TRBV28	NA	TRBJ2-1	NA	CASSPPRGYNEQFF	TGTGCCAGCAGCCCCCCCCGGGGGTACAATGAGCAGTTCTTC
TRBV18	few	TRBJ2-5	NA	CASLGTAQETQYF	TGTGCCAGCCTTGGGACGGCCCAAGAGACCCAGTACTTC
TRBV5-1	few	TRBJ2-7	NA	CASSLNEGLEQYF	TGCGCCAGCAGCTTAAATGAAGGACTGGAGCAGTACTTC
TRBV7-3	NA	TRBJ2-3	TRBD2	CASSPAGTSDGTDTQYF	TGTGCCAGCAGCCCGGCCGGGACTAGCGATGGCACAGATACGCAGTATTTT
TRBV4-2	NA	TRBJ2-7	TRBD2	CASSQEGLPTYEQYF	TGTGCCAGCAGCCAAGAGGGACTACCCACCTACGAGCAGTACTTC
TRBV18	NA	TRBJ1-1	TRBD1	CASSSTGGNTEAFF	TGTGCCAGCTCATCCACAGGGGGGAACACTGAAGCTTTCTTT
TRBV28	NA	TRBJ2-4	NA	CASIKGRRAKNIQYF	TGTGCCAGCATAAAGGGTCGTCGGGCCAAAAACATTCAGTACTTC
TRBV29-1	NA	TRBJ2-1	TRBD2	CSVVGLAGGRSYNEQFF	TGCAGCGTGGTGGGACTAGCGGGAGGGCGCTCCTACAATGAGCAGTTCTTC
TRBV2	NA	TRBJ2-3	TRBD1	CASRRQGVGTDTQYF	TGTGCCAGCCGTAGACAGGGGGTGGGCACAGATACGCAGTATTTT